This passage covers 20 T cell receptor beta chains from one sample sequenced in a study of CD8 T cells in Susac syndrome. Roughly 0.45 to 1 ug RNA was reverse transcribed with random hexamers. TCRdb reprocessed the immunoSEQ multiplex PCR reads with MiXCR, giving one entry per CDR3 protein. The sample includes about 1,700 distinct CDR3 sequences, 64% of them seen just once. The memory subsets used in TEMRA sorting were defined through staining for CD27 and CD45RA. The source material was CD8+ TEMRA cells from PBMCs. The subset denotes: FACS-sorted terminally differentiated effector memory CD8+ T cells re-expressing CD45RA (CD8+ TEMRA). The source is a human donor with Susac syndrome.

In regard to this clonotype: Likely a read error: the CDR3 ends without its conserved phenylalanine or tryptophan. The chain couples TRBV4-3 to TRBJ2-1; TRBD2 matches 7 bases. Looked up from germline, CDR1 is LGHNA and CDR2 is YSLEER. CDR3 length: 16 amino acids. V shed 1 base and J 0 bases; nucleotides not matched to a gene: 3. The CDR3 loop is CASSQARGFSYNEQFI. In nucleotides, the CDR3 is TGCGCCAGCAGCCAAGCGCGGGGGTTCTCCTACAATGAGCAGTTCATA.

This clonotype was observed a handful of times. This chain links TRBV20-1 with TRBJ2-7; tentative D call: TRBD2 (6 bases). The CDR3 is 12 amino acids. Germline lookup yields CDR1 DFQATT and CDR2 SNEGSKA (reference sequence). The V end was cut by 5 bases, the J end by 7 bases, with 15 bases between. In DNA, the CDR3 is TGCAGTGCTGAGGGACGTGGAGGGGAGCAGTACTTC. Protein: CSAEGRGGEQYF.

This chain uses TRBV7-9 with TRBJ1-2; D not certain. The CDR3 contains 13 residues. V lost 5 bases to trimming and J lost 6 bases, with 13 bases between them. Per the germline V gene, CDR1 is SEHNR and CDR2 is FQNEAQ (reference sequence). The CDR3 DNA reads TGTGCCAGCAGCCCCCCGGTGAGCGATGGCTACACCTTC. It is translated as CASSPPVSDGYTF.

On this clonotype itself: The junction shows a germline mismatch at one end, possibly a read error. This chain's CDR3 is CASNRLVHGADTQYF. The CDR3 coding sequence is TGTGCCAGCAACCGACTAGTCCATGGCGCAGATACGCAGTACTTT. The rearrangement uses TRBV12-3 or TRBV12-4 and TRBJ2-3, with D tentatively TRBD2 (6 bases). CDR3 length: 15 amino acids.

V gene TRBV9 combines with J gene TRBJ2-7, with D unresolved. This CDR3 contains 15 residues. The germline V gene has CDR1 SGDLS and CDR2 YYNGEE. V was pared by 0 bases and J by 0 bases, with 10 bases between. CDR3 amino acids: CASSVDGSRSYEQYF. The CDR3 nucleotides read TGTGCCAGCAGCGTAGACGGCTCCCGCTCCTACGAGCAGTACTTC.

A note on this clonotype: An end of the junction does not agree with germline; a read error may underlie this. The chain has TRBV11-2 and TRBJ1-4; D remains unclear. The CDR3 covers 15 residues. Germline-derived CDR1 and CDR2 are SGHAT and FQNNGV. Here the CDR3 reads CASSQGGATNEKLFF. CDR3 coding DNA: TGCGCCAGCAGCCAAGGCGGAGCAACTAATGAAAAACTGTTTTTT.

The table lists this clonotype with a few counts. V usage is TRBV4-1 and J usage is TRBJ1-2, with 7 positions matching TRBD1. CDR3 length: 15 residues. CDR1 is MGHRA, CDR2 YSYEKL, per germline. V lost 0 bases to trimming and J lost 2 bases; unmatched junction nucleotides: 3. Here the CDR3 reads CASSQDVTGNYGYTF. The DNA of the CDR3 is TGCGCCAGCAGCCAAGATGTGACAGGGAACTATGGCTACACCTTC.

The chain recombines TRBV6-5 with TRBJ2-3; a possible D gene is TRBD2 (6 bases). The CDR3 length is 12 residues. The germline V gene has CDR1 MNHEY and CDR2 SVGAGI. Trimming stripped 8 bases from V and 2 bases from J, with 8 bases between. CDR3: CASRETTDTQYF. As DNA, the CDR3 is TGTGCCAGCCGGGAGACCACAGATACGCAGTATTTT.

This clonotype was seen a handful of times. V usage is TRBV7-6 and J usage is TRBJ2-7; D is tentatively TRBD1 or TRBD2 (6 bases each). V lost 4 bases to trimming and J lost 3 bases, with 25 bases between them. In germline, CDR1 is SGHVS, CDR2 FNYEAQ. CDR3 length: 18 residues. CDR3 bases: TGTGCCAGCAGCTCCGGGGGCCTGGACGCCGGAAGAGACTACGAGCAGTACTTC. The encoded protein is CASSSGGLDAGRDYEQYF.

About this clonotype: A much larger clonotype is one base distant, so this may be a read error. This sequence joins TRBV6-6 and TRBJ2-7, with TRBD1 matching 7 bases. Germline CDR1 is MNHNY and CDR2 is SVGAGI (reference sequence). CDR3 length: 14 amino acids. Trimming removed 11 bases from V and 6 bases from J; junction bases left unmatched: 16. The CDR3: CACTWGPDRAEQYF. The CDR3 nucleotides read TGTGCCTGCACCTGGGGGCCTGACAGGGCCGAGCAGTACTTC.

Relative to its sample, this clonotype is large. V is TRBV7-3 and J is TRBJ2-1; possible D gene TRBD2, 6 bases. The CDR3 totals 17 residues. The ends were cut back, 5 bases at V and 2 bases at J, with 19 bases in the middle. Germline lookup yields CDR1 SGHTA and CDR2 FQGTGA. CDR3 in DNA: TGTGCCAGCAGCGACCGGGACTCCCCTGGCGCCTACAATGAGCAGTTCTTC. This codes for CASSDRDSPGAYNEQFF.

This chain links TRBV11-2 with TRBJ1-1; D may be TRBD1 (6 bases). With 1 base removed from V and 4 bases from J, the gap between germline ends came to 10 bases. CDR3 length: 14 amino acids. The germline gives CDR1 SGHAT, CDR2 FQNNGV. Here the CDR3 reads CASSLAGAGTEAFF. CDR3 in DNA: TGTGCCAGCAGCTTAGCAGGGGCGGGCACTGAAGCTTTCTTT.

The chain combines TRBV6-2 or TRBV6-3 with TRBJ2-7; 8 bases agree with TRBD1. With 6 bases clipped from V and 6 bases from J, the junction kept 13 bases outside the gene matches. Germline CDR1 reads MNHEY; CDR2 reads SVGEGT. This CDR3 has 15 amino acids. CDR3 sequence: CASRSTGQEAVEQYF. In DNA form, the CDR3 reads TGTGCCAGCAGATCCACGGGACAGGAGGCGGTCGAGCAGTACTTC.

V gene TRBV6-5 combines with J gene TRBJ2-3; unclear D gene. Trimming removed 2 bases from V and 1 base from J, with 10 bases in between. From germline, CDR1 is MNHEY and CDR2 SVGAGI. The CDR3 contains 15 residues. Written as DNA, the CDR3 is TGTGCCAGCAGTTACACAGAAGTAGGCACAGATACGCAGTATTTT. As protein: CASSYTEVGTDTQYF.

Details on this clonotype: At one boundary the junction diverges from the germline segment, which might be a read error. This rearrangement joins TRBV20-1 to TRBJ1-3; 7 nucleotides match TRBD1. CDR3 length: 15 amino acids. Germline values: CDR1 DFQATT, CDR2 SNEGSKA (reference sequence). For the CDR3, the DNA is TGCAGTGCCGGGGACAGATCCCACTCTGGAATCACCATATATTTT. Residues: CSAGDRSHSGITIYF.

Notes on this clonotype: The junction and the germline gene differ at one end; a read error may be behind it. The rearrangement links TRBV7-9 to TRBJ2-1; 7 nucleotides line up with TRBD1. This CDR3 is 15 amino acids long. Germline V lookup: CDR1 SEHNR, CDR2 FQNEAQ (reference sequence). CDR3 in DNA: TGTGGCAGCAGCTCCGGGACAGTGATCTACAATGAGCAGTTCTTC. Its translation is CGSSSGTVIYNEQFF.

The V and J genes are TRBV7-9 and TRBJ2-1; 9 positions match TRBD1. Trimming took 4 bases from V and 7 from J; bases not matched to a gene: 8. Germline V gene data show CDR1 as SEHNR and CDR2 as FQNEAQ (reference sequence). The length of the CDR3 is 15 residues. The DNA for the CDR3 is TGTGCCAGCAGCTCCGGGACAGGGAGCTCTAATGAGCAGTTCTTC. Translated: CASSSGTGSSNEQFF.

This rearrangement joins TRBV9 to TRBJ1-1; D is uncertain. Germline V gene data show CDR1 as SGDLS and CDR2 as YYNGEE. This CDR3 has 12 amino acids. Trimming pared 4 bases from V and 9 bases from J, leaving 13 bases between. CDR3 coding DNA: TGTGCCAGCAGCTCGGAGGGAGTACAAGCTTTCTTT. It specifies CASSSEGVQAFF.

This chain uses TRBV23-1 with TRBJ2-1; the D is unclear. TRBV23-1 is assigned to the ORF class and has an uncertain function. The length of the CDR3 is 17 residues. The ends were cut back, 2 bases at V and 2 bases at J, with 16 bases in the middle. This CDR3 reads CASSQPVLGFAYNEQFF. In nucleotides, the CDR3 is TGCGCCAGCAGTCAACCGGTCCTCGGGTTTGCCTACAATGAGCAGTTCTTC.

The chain recombines TRBV6-6 with TRBJ1-2; TRBD1 aligns across 7 bases. The ends lost 6 bases at V and 6 bases at J; junction bases unmatched: 4. The CDR3 consists of 12 residues. Germline V gives CDR1 MNHNY, CDR2 SVGAGI (reference sequence). The DNA of the CDR3 is TGTGCCAGCAGCCAAGACAGGGATGGCTACACCTTC. This sequence encodes CASSQDRDGYTF.